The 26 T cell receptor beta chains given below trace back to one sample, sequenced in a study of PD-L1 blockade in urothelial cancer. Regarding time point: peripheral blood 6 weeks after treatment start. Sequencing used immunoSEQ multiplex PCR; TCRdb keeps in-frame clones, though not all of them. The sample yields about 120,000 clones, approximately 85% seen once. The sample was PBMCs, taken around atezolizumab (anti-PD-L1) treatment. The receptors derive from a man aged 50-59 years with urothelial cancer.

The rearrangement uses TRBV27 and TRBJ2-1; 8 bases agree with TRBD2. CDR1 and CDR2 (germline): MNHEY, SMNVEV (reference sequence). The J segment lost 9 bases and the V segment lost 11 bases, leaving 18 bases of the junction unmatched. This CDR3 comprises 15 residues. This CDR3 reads CAGPLDGRAAGEQFF. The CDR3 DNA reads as TGTGCCGGGCCGCTCGACGGGAGGGCAGCCGGTGAGCAGTTCTTC.

For the CDR3, the DNA is TGCGCCAGCAGAATCACGACTCGCACAGATACGCAGTATTTT. It codes for CASRITTRTDTQYF. The V call is TRBV5-1, the J call TRBJ2-3; D is ambiguous. Trimming left V 5 bases short and J 1 base short, with 11 bases between. Germline loops: CDR1 SGHRS, CDR2 YFSETQ. This CDR3 contains 14 residues.

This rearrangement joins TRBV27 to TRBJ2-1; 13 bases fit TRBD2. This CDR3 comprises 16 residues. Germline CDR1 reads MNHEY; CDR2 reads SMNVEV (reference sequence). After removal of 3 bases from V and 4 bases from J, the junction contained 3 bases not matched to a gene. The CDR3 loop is CASSFATSGRYNEQFF. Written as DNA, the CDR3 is TGTGCCAGCAGTTTCGCGACTAGCGGGAGGTACAATGAGCAGTTCTTC.

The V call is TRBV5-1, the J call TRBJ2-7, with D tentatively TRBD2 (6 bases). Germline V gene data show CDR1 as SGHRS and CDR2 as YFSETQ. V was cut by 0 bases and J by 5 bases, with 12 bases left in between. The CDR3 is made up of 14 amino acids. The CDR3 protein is CASSLAAGTHEQYF. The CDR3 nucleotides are TGCGCCAGCAGCTTGGCCGCGGGGACCCACGAGCAGTACTTC.

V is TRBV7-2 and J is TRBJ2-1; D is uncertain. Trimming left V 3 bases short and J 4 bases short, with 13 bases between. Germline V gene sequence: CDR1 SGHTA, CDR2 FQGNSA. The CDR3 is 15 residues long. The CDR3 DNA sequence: TGTGCCAGCAGCTTGGCAGCGTCGCCGTACAATGAGCAGTTCTTC. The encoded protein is CASSLAASPYNEQFF.

CDR3 sequence: CAISEPPGLSYNEQFF. The CDR3 DNA reads TGTGCCATCAGTGAGCCCCCGGGACTAAGTTACAATGAGCAGTTCTTC. The rearrangement uses TRBV10-3 and TRBJ2-1, with 7 bases lining up with TRBD2. This CDR3 is 16 amino acids long. Germline trimming cut 2 bases from V and 4 bases from J; bases unmatched to any gene: 8. Germline V CDR1 and CDR2: ENHRY, SYGVKD.

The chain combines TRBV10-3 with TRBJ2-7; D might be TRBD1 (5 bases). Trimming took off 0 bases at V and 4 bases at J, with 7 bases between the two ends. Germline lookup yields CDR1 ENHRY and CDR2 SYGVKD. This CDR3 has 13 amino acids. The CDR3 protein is CAISESRGYEQYF. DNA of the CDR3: TGTGCCATCAGTGAGTCTAGGGGTTACGAGCAGTACTTC.

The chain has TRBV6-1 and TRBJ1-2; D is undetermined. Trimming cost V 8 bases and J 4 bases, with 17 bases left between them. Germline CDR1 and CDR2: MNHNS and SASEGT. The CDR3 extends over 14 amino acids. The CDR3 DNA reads TGTGCCAGCGGCCCCCCCGGGAGGATCTATGGCTACACCTTC. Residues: CASGPPGRIYGYTF.

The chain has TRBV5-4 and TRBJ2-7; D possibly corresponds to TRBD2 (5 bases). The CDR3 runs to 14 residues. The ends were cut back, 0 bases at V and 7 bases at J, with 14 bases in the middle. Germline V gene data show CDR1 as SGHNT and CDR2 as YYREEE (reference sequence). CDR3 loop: CASSLDPGGWEQYF. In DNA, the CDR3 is TGTGCCAGCAGCTTGGACCCCGGAGGTTGGGAGCAGTACTTC.

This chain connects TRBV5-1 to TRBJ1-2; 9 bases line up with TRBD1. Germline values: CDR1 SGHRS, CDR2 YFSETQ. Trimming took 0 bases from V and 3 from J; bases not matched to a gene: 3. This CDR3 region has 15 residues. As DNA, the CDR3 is TGCGCCAGCAGCTTGGGGGGACAGGGCTACTATGGCTACACCTTC. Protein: CASSLGGQGYYGYTF.

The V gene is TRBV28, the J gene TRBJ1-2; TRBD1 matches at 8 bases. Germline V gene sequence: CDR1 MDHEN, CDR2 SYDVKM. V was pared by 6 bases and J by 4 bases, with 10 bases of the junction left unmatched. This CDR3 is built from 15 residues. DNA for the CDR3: TGTGCCAGCAGACAGACAGGGGCGGGCCCCTATGGCTACACCTTC. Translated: CASRQTGAGPYGYTF.

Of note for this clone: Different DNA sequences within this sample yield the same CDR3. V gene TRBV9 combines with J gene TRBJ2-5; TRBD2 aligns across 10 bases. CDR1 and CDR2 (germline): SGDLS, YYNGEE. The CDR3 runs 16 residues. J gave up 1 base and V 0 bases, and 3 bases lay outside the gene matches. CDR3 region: CASSVATSGLQETQYF. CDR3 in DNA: TGTGCCAGCAGCGTAGCGACTAGCGGGCTCCAAGAGACCCAGTACTTC.

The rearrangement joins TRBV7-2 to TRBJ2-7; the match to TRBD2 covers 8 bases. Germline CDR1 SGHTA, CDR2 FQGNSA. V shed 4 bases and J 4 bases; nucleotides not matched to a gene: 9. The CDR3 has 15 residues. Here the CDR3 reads CASSSGGAGGYEQYF. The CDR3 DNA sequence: TGTGCCAGCAGCTCAGGAGGGGCGGGAGGATACGAGCAGTACTTC. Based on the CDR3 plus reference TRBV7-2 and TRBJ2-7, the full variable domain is GAGVSQSPSNKVTEKGKDVELRCDPISGHTALYWYRQSLGQGLEFLIYFQGNSAPDKSGLPSDRFSAERTGGSVSTLTIQRTQQEDSAVYLCASSSGGAGGYEQYFGPGTRLTVT.

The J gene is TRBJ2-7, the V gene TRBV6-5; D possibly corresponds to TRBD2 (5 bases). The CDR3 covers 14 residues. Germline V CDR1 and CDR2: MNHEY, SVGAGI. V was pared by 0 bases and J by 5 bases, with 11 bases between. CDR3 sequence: CASSYSLAIHEQYF. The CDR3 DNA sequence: TGTGCCAGCAGTTACTCGCTAGCTATCCACGAGCAGTACTTC.

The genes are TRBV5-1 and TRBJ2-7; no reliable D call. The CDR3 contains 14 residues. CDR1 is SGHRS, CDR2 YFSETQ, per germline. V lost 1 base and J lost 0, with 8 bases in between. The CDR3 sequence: CASSLLESSYEQYF. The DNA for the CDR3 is TGCGCCAGCAGCTTGTTGGAGAGCTCCTACGAGCAGTACTTC.

The CDR3 loop reads CASSQDGTTYNEQFF. For the CDR3, the DNA is TGTGCCAGCAGCCAAGACGGGACTACCTACAATGAGCAGTTCTTC. The V gene is TRBV4-2, the J gene TRBJ2-1; TRBD2 matches at 7 bases. Per the germline V gene, CDR1 is LGHNA and CDR2 is YNFKEQ. This CDR3 has 15 residues. V lost 0 bases to trimming and J lost 2 bases; unmatched junction nucleotides: 1.

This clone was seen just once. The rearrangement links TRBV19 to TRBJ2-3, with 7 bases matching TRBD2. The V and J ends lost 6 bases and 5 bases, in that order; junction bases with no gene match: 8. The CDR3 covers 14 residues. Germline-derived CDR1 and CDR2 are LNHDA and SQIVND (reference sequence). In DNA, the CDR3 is TGTGCCAGTAGCCCAAGCGGGACTGGAGATACGCAGTATTTT. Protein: CASSPSGTGDTQYF.

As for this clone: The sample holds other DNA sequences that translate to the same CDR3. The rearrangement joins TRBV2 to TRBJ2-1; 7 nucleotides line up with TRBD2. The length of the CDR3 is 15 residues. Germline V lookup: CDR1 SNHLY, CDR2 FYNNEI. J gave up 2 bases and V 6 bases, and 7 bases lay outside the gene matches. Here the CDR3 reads CASRGGAGPYNEQFF. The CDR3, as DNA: TGTGCCAGCAGGGGAGGGGCGGGACCCTACAATGAGCAGTTCTTC.

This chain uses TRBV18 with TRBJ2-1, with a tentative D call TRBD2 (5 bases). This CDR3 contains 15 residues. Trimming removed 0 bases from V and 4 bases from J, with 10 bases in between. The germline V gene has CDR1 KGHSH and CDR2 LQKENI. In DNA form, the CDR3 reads TGTGCCAGCTCACCACCGGGAGTGACATACAATGAGCAGTTCTTC. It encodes CASSPPGVTYNEQFF.

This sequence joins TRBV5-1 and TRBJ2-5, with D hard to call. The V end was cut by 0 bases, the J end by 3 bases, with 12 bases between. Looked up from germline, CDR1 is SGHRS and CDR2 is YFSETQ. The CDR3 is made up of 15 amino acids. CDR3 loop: CASSLVPLREETQYF. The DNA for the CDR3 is TGCGCCAGCAGCTTGGTCCCCCTACGGGAAGAGACCCAGTACTTC.

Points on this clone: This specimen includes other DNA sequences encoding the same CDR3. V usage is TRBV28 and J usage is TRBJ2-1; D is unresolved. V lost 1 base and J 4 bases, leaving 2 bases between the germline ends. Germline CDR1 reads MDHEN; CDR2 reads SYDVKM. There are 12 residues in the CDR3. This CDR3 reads CASSLSYNEQFF. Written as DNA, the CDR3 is TGTGCCAGCAGTTTATCGTACAATGAGCAGTTCTTC.

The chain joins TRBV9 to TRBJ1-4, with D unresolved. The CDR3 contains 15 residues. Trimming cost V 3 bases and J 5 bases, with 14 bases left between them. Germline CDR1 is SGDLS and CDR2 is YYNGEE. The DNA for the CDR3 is TGTGCCAGCAGCGCACGCGGGTATTCCAATGAAAAACTGTTTTTT. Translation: CASSARGYSNEKLFF.

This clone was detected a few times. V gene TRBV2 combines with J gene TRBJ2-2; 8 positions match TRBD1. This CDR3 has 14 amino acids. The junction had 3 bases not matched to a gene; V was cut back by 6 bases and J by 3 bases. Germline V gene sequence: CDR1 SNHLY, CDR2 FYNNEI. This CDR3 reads CASREDRDTGELFF. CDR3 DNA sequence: TGTGCCAGCAGGGAGGACAGGGACACCGGGGAGCTGTTTTTT. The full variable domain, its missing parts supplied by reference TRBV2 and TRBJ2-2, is EPEVTQTPSHQVTQMGQEVILRCVPISNHLYFYWYRQILGQKVEFLVSFYNNEISEKSEIFDDQFSVERPDGSNFTLKIRSTKLEDSAMYFCASREDRDTGELFFGEGSRLTVL.

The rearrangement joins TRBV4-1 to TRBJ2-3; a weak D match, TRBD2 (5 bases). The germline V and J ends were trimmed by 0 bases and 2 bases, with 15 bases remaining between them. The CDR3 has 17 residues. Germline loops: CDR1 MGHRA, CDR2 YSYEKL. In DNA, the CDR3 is TGCGCCAGCAGCCAAGATACGGTCGAGAGGGCCACAGATACGCAGTATTTT. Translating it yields CASSQDTVERATDTQYF.

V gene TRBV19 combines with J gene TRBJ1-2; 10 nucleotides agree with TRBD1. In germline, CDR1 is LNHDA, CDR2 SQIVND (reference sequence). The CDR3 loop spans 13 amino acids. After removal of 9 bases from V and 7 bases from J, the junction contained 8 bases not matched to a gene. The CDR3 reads CASGQGVLRGYTF. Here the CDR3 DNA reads TGTGCCAGCGGACAGGGGGTTCTCCGTGGCTACACCTTC.

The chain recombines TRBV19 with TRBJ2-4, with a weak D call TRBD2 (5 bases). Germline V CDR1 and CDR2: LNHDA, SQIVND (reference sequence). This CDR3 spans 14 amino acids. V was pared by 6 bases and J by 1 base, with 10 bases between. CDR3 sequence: CASRESGAKNIQYF. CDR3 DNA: TGTGCCAGTAGAGAATCGGGGGCCAAAAACATTCAGTACTTC. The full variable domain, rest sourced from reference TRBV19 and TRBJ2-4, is DGGITQSPKYLFRKEGQNVTLSCEQNLNHDAMYWYRQDPGQGLRLIYYSQIVNDFQKGDIAEGYSVSREKKESFPLTVTSAQKNPTAFYLCASRESGAKNIQYFGAGTRLSVL.